These 5 T cell receptor beta chains were all obtained from the same sample, sequenced in a study of neurological immune-mediated disorders (dated by TCRdb to the late 2010s). The library was made by 5' RACE. Instrument on record: Illumina HiSeq 2500. The raw public reads went through TCRdb reprocessing: fastp at Q25, MiXCR clone calling, in-frame beta chains kept. Here each entry gathers all rows of one CDR3 protein and keeps the most common genes and DNA. The sample table shows about 19,000 distinct CDR3 sequences, and about 2.5% are seen once. The ten largest clonotypes hold 5% to 6% of the sample. What was sequenced was PBMCs. These receptors all stem from a woman younger than 35 with multiple sclerosis.

This clonotype was counted many times. The chain couples TRBV9 to TRBJ2-2; TRBD2 agrees at 8 bases. After removal of 2 bases from V and 5 bases from J, the junction contained 5 bases not matched to a gene. CDR3 length equals 15 residues. Germline V gene sequence: CDR1 SGDLS, CDR2 YYNGEE. The CDR3 DNA reads as TGTGCCAGCAGCGTCGGGACTAGTGGGACCGGGGAGCTGTTTTTT. Protein sequence: CASSVGTSGTGELFF.

This clonotype has ten or more counts. The V call is TRBV12-3 or TRBV12-4, the J call TRBJ1-2; no definite D call. The CDR3 contains 12 residues. Trimming stripped 5 bases from V and 4 bases from J, with 8 bases between. CDR3 region: CASSPAPYGYTF. The CDR3 DNA reads TGTGCCAGCAGTCCTGCCCCCTATGGCTACACCTTC.

This clonotype showed up many times. The rearrangement joins TRBV20-1 to TRBJ2-1; D is perhaps TRBD1 or TRBD2 (6 bases each). The CDR3 contains 16 residues. V shed 0 bases and J shed 4 bases, with 16 bases lying between them. The germline V gene has CDR1 DFQATT and CDR2 SNEGSKA (reference sequence). In DNA, the CDR3 is TGCAGTGCTAGAGATCTAGAGGGGGGATCATACAATGAGCAGTTCTTC. Amino acid sequence: CSARDLEGGSYNEQFF.

Note on this clonotype: The CDR3 does not close with the conserved phenylalanine or tryptophan, likely indicating a read error. CDR3 DNA: TGTGCCAGCAGCTTGGGACAGGGGGCGGAATTTTTCTCTGGAAACACCATATATATT. This translates into CASSLGQGAEFFSGNTIYI. The chain employs TRBV5-5 and TRBJ1-3, with TRBD1 matching over 10 bases. The CDR3 contains 19 residues. Germline loops: CDR1 SGHKS, CDR2 YYEKEE (reference sequence). V gave up 0 bases and J gave up 0 bases; unmatched junction bases: 9.

The gene calls are TRBV30 and TRBJ1-3; D uncertain. Germline lookup yields CDR1 GTSNPN and CDR2 SVGIG (reference sequence). V lost 4 bases to trimming and J lost 0 bases, with 10 bases between them. The CDR3 consists of 14 residues. CDR3 sequence reads: CAWTTLGSGNTIYF. CDR3 bases: TGTGCCTGGACGACACTAGGCTCTGGAAACACCATATATTTT.